The rows below give T cell receptor beta chains drawn from one sample of a study of shared clonotypes between healthy human individuals. Repertoires were generated with immunoSEQ multiplex PCR, while TCRdb's copy carries only in-frame clones and drops some. The table includes more than 550,000 clones, around 91% detected once. Sequencing used memory CD8+ T cells from PBMCs. These receptors were obtained from a young man in good health. Some clones in this sample may be carry-over from other donors' samples. The CDR3 runs from the conserved cysteine through the conserved F or W. A D gene is named only where the DNA matches it firmly. Rows give clone size only sometimes, using once, few, many, or a class for an expanded clone.

clone_size	d_call	j_call	cdr3_length	v_call	cdr3_nt	cdr3_aa
NA	TRBD1	TRBJ1-5	15	TRBV9	TGTGCCAGCAGCGCAACGGCAGGGGGCGGTCAGCCCCAGCATTTT	CASSATAGGGQPQHF
NA	NA	TRBJ1-3	14	TRBV28	TGTGCCAGCAGTTTAATGGGGGGCTGGAACACCATATATTTT	CASSLMGGWNTIYF
NA	TRBD2	TRBJ2-7	14	TRBV28	TGTGCCAGCAGGGGGAGCGGGAGAGGGTACGAGCAGTACTTC	CASRGSGRGYEQYF
NA	TRBD2	TRBJ2-7	14	TRBV28	TGTGCCAGCAGTTGGTCTAGCGGGGCCTACGAGCAGTACTTC	CASSWSSGAYEQYF
NA	NA	TRBJ1-1	12	TRBV7-9	TGTGCCAGCAGCTTAGGGGTCGGTGAAGCTTTCTTT	CASSLGVGEAFF
NA	TRBD1	TRBJ2-7	16	TRBV28	TGTGCCAGCAGTCATCCGCTCAGGGGGAACTCCTACGAGCAGTACTTC	CASSHPLRGNSYEQYF
NA	NA	TRBJ2-1	14	TRBV7-6	TGTGCCAGCAGCTTAGAATACAGGCACCCTGAGCAGTTCTTC	CASSLEYRHPEQFF
NA	NA	TRBJ2-7	14	TRBV28	TGTGCCAGCAGTTTAGTGGGCAGCTCCTACGAGCAGTACTTC	CASSLVGSSYEQYF
NA	TRBD1	TRBJ1-1	15	TRBV9	TGTGCCAGCAGCGTAGGGGCAGGGGGGACATGGGAGGCTTTCTTT	CASSVGAGGTWEAFF
NA	NA	TRBJ2-2	14	TRBV7-9	TGTGCCAGCAGCCGCCCAACAGGGACCGGGGAGCTGTTTTTT	CASSRPTGTGELFF
NA	NA	TRBJ1-5	14	TRBV28	TGTGCCAGCAGTTTATATAGCGGGCGTCAGCCCCAGCATTTT	CASSLYSGRQPQHF
NA	TRBD2	TRBJ2-1	16	TRBV7-9	TGTGCCAGCAGCTTAGTGACGGGAGGGCCTTACAATGAGCAGTTCTTC	CASSLVTGGPYNEQFF
NA	NA	TRBJ1-1	15	TRBV7-9	TGTGCCAGCAGCTTAGTCGGAGGAGGGGACACTGAAGCTTTCTTT	CASSLVGGGDTEAFF
NA	NA	TRBJ2-7	15	TRBV11-2	TGTGCCAGCAGCTTAGGGAGGACTACCACCTACGAGCAGTACTTC	CASSLGRTTTYEQYF
few	TRBD2	TRBJ2-7	15	TRBV4-1	TGCGCCAGCACCCAAGGGGCGGGAGGGCCAGGCGAGCAGTACTTC	CASTQGAGGPGEQYF
NA	NA	TRBJ2-2	13	TRBV2	TGTGCCAGCAGTGAAAGGGGAAGCGGGGAGCTGTTTTTT	CASSERGSGELFF
NA	TRBD1	TRBJ2-7	16	TRBV4-3	TGCGCCAGCAGCCAAGCCACGGGGACAGGAGCTTACGAGCAGTACTTC	CASSQATGTGAYEQYF
NA	NA	TRBJ1-3	16	TRBV7-6	TGTGCCAGCAGCTCGCCGGTAGGACCCTCTGGAAACACCATATATTTT	CASSSPVGPSGNTIYF
NA	TRBD2	TRBJ2-7	13	TRBV2	TGTGCCAGCAGTAGCGGGAGTTCGGACGAGCAGTACTTC	CASSSGSSDEQYF
NA	NA	TRBJ1-2	11	TRBV10-3	TGTGCCATCAGGACGGACTATGGCTACACCTTC	CAIRTDYGYTF
NA	NA	TRBJ1-1	18	TRBV14	TGTGCCAGCAGCCAAGGCTCTCTAGGAGGTCTGATGAACACTGAAGCTTTCTTT	CASSQGSLGGLMNTEAFF
NA	TRBD1	TRBJ1-1	14	TRBV28	TGTGCCAGCAGTTTTAGGGGGACAGCGACTGAAGCTTTCTTT	CASSFRGTATEAFF
NA	NA	TRBJ2-7	13	TRBV10-2	TGCGCCAGCAGTGTTAAGGGCCTCTACGAGCAGTACTTC	CASSVKGLYEQYF
NA	TRBD2	TRBJ2-5	13	TRBV9	TGTGCCAGCAGCGACACCGGGACTAGCAGCCAGTACTTC	CASSDTGTSSQYF
NA	NA	TRBJ2-7	13	TRBV28	TGTGCCACTGAGCCCAGGGGGGAGTACGAGCAGTACTTC	CATEPRGEYEQYF
NA	NA	TRBJ1-5	17	TRBV4-2	TGTGCCAGCAGCCAAGAAGGACAGCCGAGCAAGGATCAGCCCCAGCATTTT	CASSQEGQPSKDQPQHF
NA	TRBD2	TRBJ2-7	16	TRBV6-5	TGTGCCAGCAGTTACTCGAAACTAGCGGGACAGTACGAGCAGTACTTC	CASSYSKLAGQYEQYF
NA	NA	TRBJ1-1	13	TRBV7-9	TGTGCCAGCAGCGGAGACCTGAACACTGAAGCTTTCTTT	CASSGDLNTEAFF
NA	NA	TRBJ2-7	13	TRBV27	TGTGCCAGCAGTTTATCGAAAGACTACGAGCAGTACTTC	CASSLSKDYEQYF
NA	NA	TRBJ2-7	13	TRBV4-1	TGCGCCAGCAGCCTAAGGGTAGTTTACGAGCAGTACTTC	CASSLRVVYEQYF
NA	NA	TRBJ1-5	13	TRBV30	TGTGCCTGGAGTGTACCAGGGGATCAGCCCCAGCATTTT	CAWSVPGDQPQHF
NA	NA	TRBJ1-1	16	TRBV9	TGTGCCAGCAGCGACCCAGCCCGGTGGGAGAACACTGAAGCTTTCTTT	CASSDPARWENTEAFF
once	NA	TRBJ1-5	15	TRBV19	TGTGCCAGTAGTATCACGGGGTATAGCAATCAGCCCCAGCATTTT	CASSITGYSNQPQHF
NA	NA	TRBJ2-3	14	TRBV19	TGTGCCAGTAGTATCGAGGTGGCGACAGATACGCAGTATTTT	CASSIEVATDTQYF
NA	NA	TRBJ2-5	18	TRBV28	TGTGCCAGCAGTTTGGGGCAGGGAGCTCTAGCCGACCAAGAGACCCAGTACTTC	CASSLGQGALADQETQYF
NA	NA	TRBJ2-7	14	TRBV25-1	TGTGCCAGCAGTGAAGATGAGGGAGGGGGCGAGCAGTACTTC	CASSEDEGGGEQYF
NA	NA	TRBJ1-4	12	TRBV19	TGTGCCAGCCGGGACAACCGGGAAAAACTGTTTTTT	CASRDNREKLFF
once	NA	TRBJ2-7	11	TRBV7-6	TGTGCCAGCAGCTTTTTTTATGAGCAGTACTTC	CASSFFYEQYF
NA	TRBD2	TRBJ2-5	16	TRBV28	TGTGCCAGCACTCTCCTGGGACTAGCGGGAACGGAGACCCAGTACTTC	CASTLLGLAGTETQYF
NA	NA	TRBJ2-3	12	TRBV19	TGTGCCAGTAGTACAACCACAGATACGCAGTATTTT	CASSTTTDTQYF
NA	TRBD2	TRBJ2-1	15	TRBV6-5	TGTGCCAGCAGAGAGGCGCGGGAGGTCTACAATGAGCAGTTCTTC	CASREAREVYNEQFF
few	TRBD2	TRBJ2-1	15	TRBV7-9	TGTGCCAGCAGTTCCAGCGGGAGTTTCTACAATGAGCAGTTCTTC	CASSSSGSFYNEQFF
NA	TRBD2	TRBJ2-7	17	TRBV6-1	TGTGCCAGCAGTGACGACGAGGCGGGGGAAATCGGTGGGGAGCAGTACTTC	CASSDDEAGEIGGEQYF
NA	NA	TRBJ1-1	15	TRBV7-9	TGTGCCAGCAGCTTAGATCAACAGTTAAACACTGAAGCTTTCTTT	CASSLDQQLNTEAFF
NA	NA	TRBJ1-1	14	TRBV5-5	TGTGCCAGCAGCTGGGGATTCGCGCAAGATGACGCTTTCTTT	CASSWGFAQDDAFF
NA	NA	TRBJ2-2	15	TRBV28	TGTGCCAGCAGTTTACTAGCGATGAACACCGGGGAGCTGTTTTTT	CASSLLAMNTGELFF
NA	TRBD1	TRBJ2-1	16	TRBV9	TGTGCCAGCAGCCCGCAAGGAGGGACAGGTCACAATGAGCAGTTCTTC	CASSPQGGTGHNEQFF
NA	TRBD2	TRBJ2-1	16	TRBV7-9	TGTGCCAGCAGCATAAGTAGCGGGAGAAGGTACAATGAGCAGTTCTTC	CASSISSGRRYNEQFF